These T cell receptor beta chains were read from a single sample in a study of shared clonotypes between healthy human individuals. Assay: immunoSEQ multiplex PCR; the TCRdb copy retains only in-frame clones and omits some. Of about 1.1 million clones in the sample, around three quarters were seen once. Source material: memory CD4+ T cells from PBMCs. The receptor source for this set is a man aged 18-30 years in good health. Some clones in this sample may be carry-over from other donors' samples. Both conserved end residues are part of each CDR3. The order of the fields is J gene, V gene, CDR3 protein.

J: TRBJ2-7; V: TRBV14; CDR3: CASSQGGRSGEQYF
J: TRBJ2-1; V: TRBV7-6; CDR3: CASSALGQGPPYNEQFF
J: TRBJ1-1; V: TRBV18; CDR3: CASSPRSDTEAFF
J: TRBJ1-4; V: TRBV4-3; CDR3: CASSHPGGTREKLFF
J: TRBJ2-1; V: TRBV5-1; CDR3: CASSLVSTGTYNEQFF
J: TRBJ2-1; V: TRBV6-1; CDR3: CASRRPTSGVNEQFF
J: TRBJ2-7; V: TRBV4-1; CDR3: CASSQGLAGMMEQYF
J: TRBJ1-3; V: TRBV9; CDR3: CASSVSGIISGNTIYF
J: TRBJ2-1; V: TRBV9; CDR3: CASSVAGDGSYNEQFF
J: TRBJ1-5; V: TRBV20-1; CDR3: CSARYGQPQHF
J: TRBJ2-1; V: TRBV4-3; CDR3: CASSRPGGTVDEQFF
J: TRBJ1-1; V: TRBV11-2; CDR3: CASSLDPGQGKAEAFF
J: TRBJ2-7; V: TRBV12-5; CDR3: CASGWRAGLAGGVKVFKAYEQYF
J: TRBJ2-7; V: TRBV30; CDR3: CAWSNVERPPPYEQYF
J: TRBJ2-1; V: TRBV28; CDR3: CASRLGTGRSYNEQFF
J: TRBJ1-1; V: TRBV7-6; CDR3: CASSLQGANVNTEAFF
J: TRBJ1-5; V: TRBV28; CDR3: CASSPPRGSNQPQHF
J: TRBJ1-2; V: TRBV7-2; CDR3: CASSLDLYGYTF
J: TRBJ2-5; V: TRBV2; CDR3: CASSERRPSGETQYF
J: TRBJ1-4; V: TRBV2; CDR3: CASIGWTNEKLFF
J: TRBJ1-5; V: TRBV28; CDR3: CASSLLGADQPQHF
J: TRBJ1-2; V: TRBV4-3; CDR3: CASSQDLDGYGYTF
J: TRBJ2-4; V: TRBV29-1; CDR3: CSVERPDSGAKNIQYF
J: TRBJ2-5; V: TRBV4-3; CDR3: CASSRYPKIQETQYF
J: TRBJ2-7; V: TRBV15; CDR3: CATSRVGGGNYEQYF
J: TRBJ2-1; V: TRBV28; CDR3: CASSSLAASSYNEQFF
J: TRBJ1-2; V: TRBV2; CDR3: CASSFYQGAYNYGYTF
J: TRBJ1-1; V: TRBV30; CDR3: CAWSAGADEAFF
J: TRBJ1-1; V: TRBV30; CDR3: CAWSPRGPLSTEAFF
J: TRBJ2-7; V: TRBV6-1; CDR3: CASSSGRYEQYF
J: TRBJ1-1; V: TRBV5-1; CDR3: CASSELGQNTEAFF
J: TRBJ1-3; V: TRBV11-2; CDR3: CASSSGLSQGNTIYF
J: TRBJ1-3; V: TRBV7-2; CDR3: CASSPRAPDSGNTIYF
J: TRBJ2-3; V: TRBV11-2; CDR3: CASSYVAGVSTDTQYF
J: TRBJ2-3; V: TRBV7-3; CDR3: CASSSGTGVADTQYF
J: TRBJ2-2; V: TRBV5-1; CDR3: CASSWGLNTGELFF
J: TRBJ1-2; V: TRBV2; CDR3: CASRRQGFGYTF
J: TRBJ2-7; V: TRBV5-8; CDR3: CASSLVGAGPYSYEQYF
J: TRBJ2-4; V: TRBV28; CDR3: CASSVGTASKNIQYF
J: TRBJ1-1; V: TRBV28; CDR3: CASSARTGRFGTEAFF
J: TRBJ1-1; V: TRBV29-1; CDR3: CSVERRLNTEAFF
J: TRBJ2-2; V: TRBV27; CDR3: CASSLGTGGRGTGELFF
J: TRBJ1-1; V: TRBV29-1; CDR3: CSVDYPNTDEAFF
J: TRBJ1-1; V: TRBV6-5; CDR3: CASSYRDNTEAFF
J: TRBJ1-2; V: TRBV5-4; CDR3: CASRLGGSGTGYTF
J: TRBJ2-2; V: TRBV5-6; CDR3: CASSLRQGNTGELFF
J: TRBJ2-6; V: TRBV19; CDR3: CASSLTGVPSSGANVLTF